This T cell receptor (beta chain) comes out of a study of shared clonotypes between healthy human individuals. This CDR3 has 12 amino acids. Trimming stripped 3 bases from V and 9 bases from J, with 10 bases between. The germline V gene has CDR1 SGHVS and CDR2 FQNEAQ. Deep-level assay runs were performed. Clones were read by immunoSEQ multiplex PCR, and TCRdb kept only the in-frame ones, dropping some. Seen here are 730,000 or so clones, less than 80% observed once, and the top ten hold approximately 1.8%. The specimen was memory CD4+ T cells sorted from blood. Subset described: CD45RA-negative fraction. This clonotype was obtained from a woman in her 30s in good health. The chain carries TRBV7-8 and TRBJ2-3, with D possibly being TRBD2 (5 bases). CDR3 in amino acids: CASSFDYSTQYF. CDR3 coding DNA: TGTGCCAGCAGCTTCGACTACTCGACGCAGTATTTT. Variable domain in full (rest from reference TRBV7-8 and TRBJ2-3): GAGVSQSPRYKVAKRGQDVALRCDPISGHVSLFWYQQALGQGPEFLTYFQNEAQLDKSGLPSDRFFAERPEGSVSTLKIQRTQQEDSAVYLCASSFDYSTQYFGPGTRLTVL.